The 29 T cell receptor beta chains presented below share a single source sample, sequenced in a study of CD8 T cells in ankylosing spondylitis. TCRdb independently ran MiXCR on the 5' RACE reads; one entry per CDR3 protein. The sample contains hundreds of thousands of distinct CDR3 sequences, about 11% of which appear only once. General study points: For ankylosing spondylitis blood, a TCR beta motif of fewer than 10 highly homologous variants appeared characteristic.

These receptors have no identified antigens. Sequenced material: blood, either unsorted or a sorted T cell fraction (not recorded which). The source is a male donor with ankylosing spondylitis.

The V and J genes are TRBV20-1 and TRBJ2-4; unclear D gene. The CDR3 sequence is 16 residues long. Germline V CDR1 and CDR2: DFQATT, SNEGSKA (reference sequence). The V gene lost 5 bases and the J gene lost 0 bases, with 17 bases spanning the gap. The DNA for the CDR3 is TGCAGTGCTCCGATTGGGCAAACCGTAGCCAAAAACATTCAGTACTTC. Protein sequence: CSAPIGQTVAKNIQYF.

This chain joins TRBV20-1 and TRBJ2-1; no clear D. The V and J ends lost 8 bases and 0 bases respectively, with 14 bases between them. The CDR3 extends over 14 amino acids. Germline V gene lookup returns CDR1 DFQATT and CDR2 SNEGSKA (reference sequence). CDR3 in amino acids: CSPRAGSSYNEQFF. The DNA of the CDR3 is TGCAGTCCCAGAGCCGGCAGCTCCTACAATGAGCAGTTCTTC.

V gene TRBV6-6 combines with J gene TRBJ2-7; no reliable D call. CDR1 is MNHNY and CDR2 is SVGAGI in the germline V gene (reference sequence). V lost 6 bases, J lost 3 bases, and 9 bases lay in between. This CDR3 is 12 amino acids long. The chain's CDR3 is CASSARVYEQYF. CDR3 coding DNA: TGTGCCAGCAGCGCTAGGGTCTACGAGCAGTACTTC.

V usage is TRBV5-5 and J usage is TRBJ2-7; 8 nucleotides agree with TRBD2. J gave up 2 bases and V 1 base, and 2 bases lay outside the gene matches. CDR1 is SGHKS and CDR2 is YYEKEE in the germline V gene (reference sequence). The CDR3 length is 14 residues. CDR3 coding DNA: TGTGCCAGCAGCTTGCCAGCGGGAGCCTACGAGCAGTACTTC. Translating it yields CASSLPAGAYEQYF.

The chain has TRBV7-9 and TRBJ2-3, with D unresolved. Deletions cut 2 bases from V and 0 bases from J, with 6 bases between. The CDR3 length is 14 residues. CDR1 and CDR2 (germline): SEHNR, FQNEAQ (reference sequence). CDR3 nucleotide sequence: TGTGCCAGCAGCTTAACACAGAGCACAGATACGCAGTATTTT. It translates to CASSLTQSTDTQYF.

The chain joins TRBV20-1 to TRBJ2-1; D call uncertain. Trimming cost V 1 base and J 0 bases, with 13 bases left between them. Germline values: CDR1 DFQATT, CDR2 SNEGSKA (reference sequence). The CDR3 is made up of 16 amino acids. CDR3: CSARVLAAISYNEQFF. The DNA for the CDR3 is TGCAGTGCTAGAGTTCTGGCGGCCATCTCCTACAATGAGCAGTTCTTC.

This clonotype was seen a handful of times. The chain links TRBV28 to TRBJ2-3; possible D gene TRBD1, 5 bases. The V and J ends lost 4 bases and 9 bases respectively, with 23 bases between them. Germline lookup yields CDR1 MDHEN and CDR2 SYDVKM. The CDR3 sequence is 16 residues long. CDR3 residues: CASSSIGMTVRATQYF. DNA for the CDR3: TGTGCCAGCAGTTCAATCGGAATGACAGTCCGGGCCACGCAGTATTTT.

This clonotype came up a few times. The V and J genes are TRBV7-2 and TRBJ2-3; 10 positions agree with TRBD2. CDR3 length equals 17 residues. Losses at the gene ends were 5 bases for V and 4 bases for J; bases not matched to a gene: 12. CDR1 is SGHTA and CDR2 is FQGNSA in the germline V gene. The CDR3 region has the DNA TGTGCCAGCAGCCCACGGACCAGGACTAGCGGACCAGATACGCAGTATTTT. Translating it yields CASSPRTRTSGPDTQYF. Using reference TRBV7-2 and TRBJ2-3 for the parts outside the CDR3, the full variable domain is GAGVSQSPSNKVTEKGKDVELRCDPISGHTALYWYRQSLGQGLEFLIYFQGNSAPDKSGLPSDRFSAERTGGSVSTLTIQRTQQEDSAVYLCASSPRTRTSGPDTQYFGPGTRLTVL.

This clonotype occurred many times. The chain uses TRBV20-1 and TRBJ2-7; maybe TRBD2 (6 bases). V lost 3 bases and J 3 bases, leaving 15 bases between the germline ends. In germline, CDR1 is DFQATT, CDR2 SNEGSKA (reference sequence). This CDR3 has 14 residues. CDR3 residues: CSASFQEGVYEQYF. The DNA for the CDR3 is TGCAGTGCTAGTTTCCAGGAGGGAGTCTACGAGCAGTACTTC.

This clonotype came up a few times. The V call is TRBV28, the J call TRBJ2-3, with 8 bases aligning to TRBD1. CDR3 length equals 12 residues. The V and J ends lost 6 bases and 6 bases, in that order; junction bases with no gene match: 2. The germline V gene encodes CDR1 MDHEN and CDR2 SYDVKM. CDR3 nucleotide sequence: TGTGCCAGCAGGACAGGGGTGGATACGCAGTATTTT. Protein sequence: CASRTGVDTQYF. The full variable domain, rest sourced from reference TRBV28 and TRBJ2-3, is DVKVTQSSRYLVKRTGEKVFLECVQDMDHENMFWYRQDPGLGLRLIYFSYDVKMKEKGDIPEGYSVSREKKERFSLILESASTNQTSMYLCASRTGVDTQYFGPGTRLTVL.

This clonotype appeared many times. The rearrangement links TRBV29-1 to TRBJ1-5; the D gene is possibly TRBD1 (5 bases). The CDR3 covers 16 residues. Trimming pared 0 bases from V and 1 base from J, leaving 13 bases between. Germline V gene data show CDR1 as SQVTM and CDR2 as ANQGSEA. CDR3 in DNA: TGCAGCGTTGAAGAACGGAGGGGACGGAGCAATCAGCCCCAGCATTTT. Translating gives CSVEERRGRSNQPQHF.

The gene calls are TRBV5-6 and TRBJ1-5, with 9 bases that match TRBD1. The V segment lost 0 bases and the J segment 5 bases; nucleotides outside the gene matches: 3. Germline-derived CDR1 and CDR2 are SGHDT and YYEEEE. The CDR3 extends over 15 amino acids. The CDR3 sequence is CASSLGQGVDQPQHF. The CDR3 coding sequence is TGTGCCAGCAGCTTGGGACAGGGGGTCGATCAGCCCCAGCATTTT.

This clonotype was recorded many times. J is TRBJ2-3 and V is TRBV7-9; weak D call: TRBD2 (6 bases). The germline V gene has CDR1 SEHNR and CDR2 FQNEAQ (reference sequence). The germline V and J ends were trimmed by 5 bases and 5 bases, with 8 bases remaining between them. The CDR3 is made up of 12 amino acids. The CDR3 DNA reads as TGTGCCAGCAGCCCGGGACTAGATACGCAGTATTTT. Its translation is CASSPGLDTQYF. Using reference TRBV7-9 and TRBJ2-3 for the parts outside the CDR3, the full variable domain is DTGVSQNPRHKITKRGQNVTFRCDPISEHNRLYWYRQTLGQGPEFLTYFQNEAQLEKSRLLSDRFSAERPKGSFSTLEIQRTEQGDSAMYLCASSPGLDTQYFGPGTRLTVL.

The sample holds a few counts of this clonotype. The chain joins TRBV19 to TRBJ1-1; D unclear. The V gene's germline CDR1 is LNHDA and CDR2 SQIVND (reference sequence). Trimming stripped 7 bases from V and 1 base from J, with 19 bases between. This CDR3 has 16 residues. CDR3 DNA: TGTGCCAGTACCGAGAGGGTTGGTCTGGAGAACACTGAAGCTTTCTTT. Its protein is CASTERVGLENTEAFF.

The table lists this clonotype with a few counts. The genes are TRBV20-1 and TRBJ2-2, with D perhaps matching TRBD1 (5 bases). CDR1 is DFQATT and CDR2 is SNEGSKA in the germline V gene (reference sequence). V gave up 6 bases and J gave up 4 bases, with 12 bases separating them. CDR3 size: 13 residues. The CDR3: CSAASTATGELFF. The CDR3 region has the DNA TGCAGTGCCGCTTCGACAGCCACCGGGGAGCTGTTTTTT.

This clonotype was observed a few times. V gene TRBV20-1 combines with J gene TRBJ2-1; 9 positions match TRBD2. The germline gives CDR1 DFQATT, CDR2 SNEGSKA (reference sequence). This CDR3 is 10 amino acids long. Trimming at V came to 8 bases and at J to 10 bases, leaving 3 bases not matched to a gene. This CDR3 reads CSLLAGEQFF. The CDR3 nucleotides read TGCAGTTTGCTAGCGGGGGAGCAGTTCTTC.

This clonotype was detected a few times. In nucleotides, the CDR3 is TGCAGCGTAGGGAGCGTCACCGGGGAGCTGTTTTTT. As protein: CSVGSVTGELFF. V usage is TRBV29-1 and J usage is TRBJ2-2, with D perhaps matching TRBD2 (5 bases). The CDR3 consists of 12 residues. Germline V gives CDR1 SQVTM, CDR2 ANQGSEA. V was cut by 6 bases and J by 4 bases, with 9 bases left in between.

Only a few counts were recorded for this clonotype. CDR3: CASSLANRGNEQYF. CDR3 nucleotide sequence: TGCGCCAGCAGCTTGGCTAACAGGGGAAATGAGCAGTACTTC. V is TRBV5-1 and J is TRBJ2-7; the match to TRBD1 covers 7 bases. The length of the CDR3 is 14 residues. The germline CDR1 and CDR2 sequences are SGHRS and YFSETQ. V dropped 0 bases and J dropped 7; count of bases not matched to a gene: 7.

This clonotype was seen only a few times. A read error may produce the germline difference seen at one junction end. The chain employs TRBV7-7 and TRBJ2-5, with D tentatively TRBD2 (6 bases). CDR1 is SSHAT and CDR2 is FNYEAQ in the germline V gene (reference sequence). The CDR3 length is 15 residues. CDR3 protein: CASRPPLASQETQYF. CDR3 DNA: TGTGCTAGCAGACCCCCGCTAGCGAGCCAAGAGACCCAGTACTTC.

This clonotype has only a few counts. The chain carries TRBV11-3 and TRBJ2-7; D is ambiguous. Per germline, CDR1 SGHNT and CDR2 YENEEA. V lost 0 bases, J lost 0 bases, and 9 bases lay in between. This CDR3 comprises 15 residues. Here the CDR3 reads CASSLDGSSSYEQYF. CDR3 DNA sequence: TGTGCCAGCAGCTTAGACGGCTCTAGCTCCTACGAGCAGTACTTC. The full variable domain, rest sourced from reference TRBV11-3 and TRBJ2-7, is EAGVVQSPRYKIIEKKQPVAFWCNPISGHNTLYWYLQNLGQGPELLIRYENEEAVDDSQLPKDRFSAERLKGVDSTLKIQPAELGDSAVYLCASSLDGSSSYEQYFGPGTRLTVT.

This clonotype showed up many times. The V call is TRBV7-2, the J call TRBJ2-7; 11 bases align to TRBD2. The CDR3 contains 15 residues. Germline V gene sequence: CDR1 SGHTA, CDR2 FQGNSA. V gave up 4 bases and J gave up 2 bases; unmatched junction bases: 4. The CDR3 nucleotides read TGTGCCAGCAGCTGGGGACTAGCGGACACCTACGAGCAGTACTTC. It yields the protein CASSWGLADTYEQYF.

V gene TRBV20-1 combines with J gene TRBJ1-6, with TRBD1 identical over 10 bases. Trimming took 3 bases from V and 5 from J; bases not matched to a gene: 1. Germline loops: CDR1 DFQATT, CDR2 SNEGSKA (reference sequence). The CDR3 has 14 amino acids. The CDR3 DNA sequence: TGCAGTGCTAGGGGGACAGGGGATAATTCACCCCTCCACTTT. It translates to CSARGTGDNSPLHF.

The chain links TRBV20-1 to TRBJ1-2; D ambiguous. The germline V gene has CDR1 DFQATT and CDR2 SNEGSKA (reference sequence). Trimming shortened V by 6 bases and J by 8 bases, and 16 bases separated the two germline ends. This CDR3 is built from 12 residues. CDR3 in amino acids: CSASHAGGGYTF. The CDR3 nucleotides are TGCAGTGCATCTCACGCGGGCGGCGGCTACACCTTC.

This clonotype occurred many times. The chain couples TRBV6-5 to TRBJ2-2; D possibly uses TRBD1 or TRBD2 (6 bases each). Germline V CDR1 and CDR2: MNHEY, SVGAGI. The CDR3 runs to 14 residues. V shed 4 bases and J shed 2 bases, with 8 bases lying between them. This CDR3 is CASSWGANTGELFF. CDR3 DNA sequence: TGTGCCAGCAGTTGGGGGGCAAACACCGGGGAGCTGTTTTTT.

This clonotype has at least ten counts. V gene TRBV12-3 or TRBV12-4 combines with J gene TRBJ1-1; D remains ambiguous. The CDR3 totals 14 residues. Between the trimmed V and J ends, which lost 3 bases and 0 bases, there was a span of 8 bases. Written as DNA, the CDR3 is TGTGCCAGCAGTTTGAGGGAGGTGAACACTGAAGCTTTCTTT. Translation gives CASSLREVNTEAFF.

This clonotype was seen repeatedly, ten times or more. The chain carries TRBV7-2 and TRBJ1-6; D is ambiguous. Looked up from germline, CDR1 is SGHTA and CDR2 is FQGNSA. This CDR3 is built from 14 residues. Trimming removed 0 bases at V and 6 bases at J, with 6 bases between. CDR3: CASSLAGSNSPLHF. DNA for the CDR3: TGTGCCAGCAGCTTAGCGGGGAGTAATTCACCCCTCCACTTT.

CDR3 DNA: TGTGCCAGCTGGGGCCGGGACGGGAATGAGCAGTTCTTC. Its protein product is CASWGRDGNEQFF. This sequence joins TRBV28 and TRBJ2-1; D tentatively fits TRBD1 or TRBD2 (5 bases each). The CDR3 loop spans 13 amino acids. Germline values: CDR1 MDHEN, CDR2 SYDVKM. The V and J ends lost 8 bases and 7 bases respectively, with 15 bases between them.

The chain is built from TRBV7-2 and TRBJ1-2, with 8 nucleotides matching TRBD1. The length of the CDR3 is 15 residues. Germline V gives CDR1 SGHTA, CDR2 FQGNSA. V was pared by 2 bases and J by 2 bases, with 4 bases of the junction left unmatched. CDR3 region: CASSLSGGQNYGYTF. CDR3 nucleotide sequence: TGTGCCAGCAGCTTATCAGGGGGCCAAAACTATGGCTACACCTTC.

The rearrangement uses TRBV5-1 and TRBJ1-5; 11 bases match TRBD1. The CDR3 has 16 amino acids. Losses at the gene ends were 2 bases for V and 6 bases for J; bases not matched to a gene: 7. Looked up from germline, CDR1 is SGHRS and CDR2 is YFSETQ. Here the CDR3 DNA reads TGCGCCAGCAGCTTCCAGGGACAGGGGGAAGGTCAGCCCCAGCATTTT. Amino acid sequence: CASSFQGQGEGQPQHF.